This T cell receptor beta chain was retrieved from a study of Ad26.COV2.S vaccination and SARS-CoV-2 variants. Looking at the study overall: Each vaccinee took Ad26.COV2.S intramuscularly, once or twice 56 days apart. Study findings and constraints: Comparability of non-spike TCR breadth was observed across vaccine and placebo recipients.

Profiled with immunoSEQ multiplex PCR; TCRdb holds only in-frame clones, not every one. The sample holds about 480,000 clones, roughly nine tenths seen once. Of note for this clone: As yet, its antigen is unknown. Other nucleotide sequences from this sample produce the same CDR3.

Germline V lookup: CDR1 LNHDA, CDR2 SQIVND (reference sequence). V lost 3 bases, J lost 2 bases, and 7 bases lay in between. The CDR3 consists of 13 residues. Described treatment: 15 to 20 received Ad26.COV2.S at low or high dose, single or two shots; 5 received placebo; per-sample allocation not given. Day 63 after the first vaccine or placebo injection was the time point for sampling. The sequence came from a person aged 18 to 65 who received the Ad26.COV2.S COVID-19 vaccine or a placebo. The rearrangement uses TRBV19 and TRBJ1-2; D call uncertain. Sequenced material: peripheral blood, taken in a trial of Ad26.COV2.S vaccine versus placebo. CDR3 DNA: TGTGCCAGTAGTATTGGAGGGAACTATGGCTACACCTTC. It translates to CASSIGGNYGYTF.